The 13 T cell receptor beta chains listed next were all sequenced from one sample in a study of T cell repertoires in cytomegalovirus infection. TCRdb used MiXCR to reprocess the reads, holding one entry per CDR3 protein. This table has roughly 630,000 distinct CDR3 sequences, roughly 26% appearing once. Sequenced: CD8+ T cells from PBMCs. The receptors shown here come from a human donor in good health (CMV status not recorded). Some clones in this sample may be carry-over from other donors' samples.

This clonotype appeared a few times. The V and J genes are TRBV9 and TRBJ2-5, with TRBD2 matching over 9 bases. V shed 6 bases and J 5 bases; nucleotides not matched to a gene: 11. The CDR3 has 15 amino acids. The germline gives CDR1 SGDLS, CDR2 YYNGEE. The CDR3 DNA is TGTGCCAGCAACCCTTTTAGCGGGGGCGCTGAGACCCAGTACTTC. Its translation: CASNPFSGGAETQYF.

Ten or more counts support this clonotype. This chain links TRBV6-6 with TRBJ1-1; D remains unclear. The CDR3 has 15 amino acids. The germline V gene has CDR1 MNHNY and CDR2 SVGAGI (reference sequence). With 1 base removed from V and 0 bases from J, the gap between germline ends came to 9 bases. The CDR3 coding sequence is TGTGCCAGCAGTTACTTGGGTGGGGTGAACACTGAAGCTTTCTTT. Its protein product is CASSYLGGVNTEAFF.

J is TRBJ2-3 and V is TRBV13, with 8 nucleotides matching TRBD1. The V and J ends lost 0 bases and 5 bases, in that order; junction bases with no gene match: 7. The CDR3 contains 16 residues. CDR1 and CDR2 from the germline V gene are PRHDT and FYEKMQ (reference sequence). The CDR3 protein is CASSLGQGAPGDTQYF. Written as DNA, the CDR3 is TGTGCCAGCAGCTTAGGGCAGGGGGCGCCCGGAGATACGCAGTATTTT.

This clonotype was found once. The V call is TRBV2, the J call TRBJ2-3, with TRBD2 identical over 16 bases. Germline-derived CDR1 and CDR2 are SNHLY and FYNNEI. The CDR3 covers 17 residues. Losses at the gene ends were 10 bases for V and 2 bases for J; bases not matched to a gene: 9. The CDR3 region has the DNA TGTGCCACCCTGGGACTAGCGGGGGGGGGTATCACAGATACGCAGTATTTT. This sequence encodes CATLGLAGGGITDTQYF.

This clonotype has ten or more counts. The V gene is TRBV7-9, the J gene TRBJ1-2; no clear D. Germline V CDR1 and CDR2: SEHNR, FQNEAQ (reference sequence). The CDR3 consists of 11 residues. The V end lost 4 bases, the J end lost 7 bases, and 7 bases lay between the germline ends. CDR3 sequence reads: CASSSSLGYTF. In DNA form, the CDR3 reads TGTGCCAGCAGCTCTAGTCTTGGCTACACCTTC.

The rearrangement links TRBV12-3 or TRBV12-4 to TRBJ2-5; 11 bases are a match to TRBD2. V gave up 3 bases and J gave up 3 bases; unmatched junction bases: 6. The CDR3 loop spans 16 amino acids. The CDR3 DNA reads as TGTGCCAGCAGTTTGGCCCTAGCGGGGGGAGAAGAGACCCAGTACTTC. Its translation is CASSLALAGGEETQYF.

V usage is TRBV20-1 and J usage is TRBJ2-3; TRBD2 agrees at 8 bases. With V trimmed by 0 bases and J by 2 bases, 10 bases remained unmatched. There are 17 residues in the CDR3. The germline V gene has CDR1 DFQATT and CDR2 SNEGSKA (reference sequence). For the CDR3, the DNA is TGCAGTGCTAGAGATTGGAGTACTAGCGGTATCACAGATACGCAGTATTTT. Translated: CSARDWSTSGITDTQYF.

As to this clonotype: Without the conserved terminal phenylalanine or tryptophan, this CDR3 likely stems from a read error. This CDR3 reads CATSRDLALETGELFL. In nucleotides, the CDR3 is TGTGCCACCAGTAGAGACCTAGCGCTAGAGACCGGGGAGCTGTTTCTT. This chain uses TRBV15 with TRBJ2-2; possible D gene TRBD2, 6 bases. This CDR3 is 16 amino acids long. Germline lookup yields CDR1 LNHNV and CDR2 YYDKDF (reference sequence).

There are a few counts of this clonotype. The chain recombines TRBV12-3 or TRBV12-4 with TRBJ1-1, with unresolved D. Trimming cost V 7 bases and J 8 bases, with 14 bases left between them. The CDR3 is 12 residues long. CDR3 bases: TGTGCCAGCACCCACCCCCGGCTAGAAGCTTTCTTT. Translating gives CASTHPRLEAFF.

This clonotype was seen only once. Possible read error: a much larger clone is one base away. The conserved closing phenylalanine or tryptophan is absent in this CDR3, likely reflecting a read error. This rearrangement joins TRBV7-9 to TRBJ2-5, with D tentatively TRBD2 (6 bases). The CDR3 is made up of 11 amino acids. Trimming stripped 8 bases from V and 5 bases from J, with 9 bases between. Germline V lookup: CDR1 SEHNR, CDR2 FQNEAQ (reference sequence). The CDR3 here is CASGGRETQYL. CDR3 coding DNA: TGTGCCAGCGGAGGGAGGGAGACCCAGTACCTC.

The V call is TRBV7-4, the J call TRBJ2-1, with 7 nucleotides matching TRBD1. V lost 3 bases and J lost 6; bases outside the gene matches: 8. Germline loops: CDR1 SGHVT, CDR2 SQSDAQ. There are 15 residues in the CDR3. The CDR3 DNA sequence: TGTGCCAGCAGCTTCGCCGGACAGGCCCGCAATGAGCAGTTCTTC. Translated, it gives CASSFAGQARNEQFF.

This clonotype has a handful of counts. The rearrangement uses TRBV7-9 and TRBJ1-1; weak D call: TRBD1 (5 bases). Germline V gene sequence: CDR1 SEHNR, CDR2 FQNEAQ (reference sequence). CDR3 length: 13 amino acids. The CDR3 coding sequence is TGTGCGTGTTCACAGGCTACTAACACTGAAGCTTTCTTT. Residues: CACSQATNTEAFF.

The chain links TRBV14 to TRBJ2-7; unclear D gene. CDR3 length: 12 residues. Germline values: CDR1 SGHDN, CDR2 FVKESK. The germline V and J ends were trimmed by 3 bases and 3 bases, with 6 bases remaining between them. The CDR3 sequence is CASSHEDYEQYF. The CDR3 nucleotides are TGTGCCAGCAGCCACGAAGACTACGAGCAGTACTTC.